Shown below are 13 T cell receptor beta chains from a single sample sequenced in a study of T cells in Graves' hyperthyroidism and ophthalmopathy. TCR beta CDR3 regions were amplified from RNA transcripts. Primed by the HTBI set, a first-round RT-PCR was run on the TCR CDR3. One entry per CDR3 protein, called by TCRdb with MiXCR from the multiplex PCR reads. This sample has fewer than 550,000 distinct CDR3 sequences, with 15% to 18% found just once. Sequenced material: blood. These receptors were obtained from a woman aged 18-29 years with Graves' hyperthyroidism.

The sample holds many counts of this clonotype. The gene calls are TRBV15 and TRBJ1-1, with D unclear. V was shortened by 1 base and J by 7 bases, with 7 bases between the two germline ends. CDR1 LNHNV and CDR2 YYDKDF come from the germline V gene (reference sequence). The CDR3 is 12 residues long. CDR3 nucleotide sequence: TGTGCCACCAGCAGAGGGTCCAGTGAAGCTTTCTTT. Amino acid sequence: CATSRGSSEAFF.

This clonotype was counted once. This chain joins TRBV6-1 and TRBJ2-3; tentative D call: TRBD2 (5 bases). Looked up from germline, CDR1 is MNHNS and CDR2 is SASEGT. The CDR3 is 15 amino acids. V dropped 6 bases and J dropped 0 bases, with 13 bases sitting between them. Written as DNA, the CDR3 is TGTGCCAGCAGCCCCGAGGTAGCGAGCACAGATACGCAGTATTTT. The encoded protein is CASSPEVASTDTQYF.

This clonotype came up a few times. DNA of the CDR3: TGTGCCAGCAGTGACTCCCCGGGGGGTCAAGAGACCCAGTACTTC. It codes for CASSDSPGGQETQYF. The chain recombines TRBV6-4 with TRBJ2-5, with TRBD2 identical over 7 bases. The germline V gene has CDR1 MRHNA and CDR2 SNTAGT. V trimming: 0 bases; J trimming: 2 bases; junction bases outside the gene matches: 3. This CDR3 comprises 15 residues.

The chain employs TRBV25-1 and TRBJ1-2, with TRBD1 identical over 8 bases. Germline V lookup: CDR1 MGHDK, CDR2 SYGVNS. This CDR3 spans 17 amino acids. V shed 8 bases and J 2 bases; nucleotides not matched to a gene: 16. In DNA, the CDR3 is TGTGCCAGCGCCCCACTCTCAGACTGGACAGGGAACTATGGCTACACCTTC. Translation gives CASAPLSDWTGNYGYTF.

This clonotype has ten or more counts. This sequence joins TRBV27 and TRBJ2-4; 16 bases agree with TRBD2. V shed 5 bases, J shed 2 bases, and the junction held 9 bases outside the gene matches. The CDR3 contains 19 residues. The germline V gene has CDR1 MNHEY and CDR2 SMNVEV (reference sequence). The CDR3 DNA is TGTGCCAGCAGTCCGGGACTAGCGGGAGGGCAAAGTTCCAAAAACATTCAGTACTTC. Translating gives CASSPGLAGGQSSKNIQYF.

This clonotype came up many times. This chain uses TRBV4-2 with TRBJ2-1; 8 nucleotides align to TRBD2. V lost 2 bases, J lost 0 bases, and 6 bases stayed unmatched. The CDR3 runs 17 residues. Germline assignment: CDR1 LGHNA and CDR2 YNFKEQ. CDR3 sequence (DNA): TGTGCCAGCAGCCAACCATTAGCGGGGAGCTCCTACAATGAGCAGTTCTTC. Protein sequence: CASSQPLAGSSYNEQFF.

The J gene is TRBJ1-5, the V gene TRBV6-5; no clear D. The ends were cut back, 0 bases at V and 4 bases at J, with 4 bases in the middle. This CDR3 has 13 residues. Germline CDR1 reads MNHEY; CDR2 reads SVGAGI. The DNA of the CDR3 is TGTGCCAGCAGTTACTCGATTAATCAGCCCCAGCATTTT. This codes for CASSYSINQPQHF.

The chain carries TRBV10-3 and TRBJ2-5, with 10 bases fitting TRBD1. From germline, CDR1 is ENHRY and CDR2 SYGVKD. Trimming at V came to 5 bases and at J to 5 bases, leaving 5 bases not matched to a gene. The CDR3 is 14 residues long. In DNA form, the CDR3 reads TGTGCCATCAGTAGATGGGGACAGGGGGAGACCCAGTACTTC. It translates to CAISRWGQGETQYF.

V gene TRBV6-1 combines with J gene TRBJ1-1, with 9 bases identical to TRBD1. Germline values: CDR1 MNHNS, CDR2 SASEGT. This CDR3 has 15 residues. Trimming at V came to 4 bases and at J to 1 base, leaving 4 bases not matched to a gene. The CDR3, as DNA: TGTGCCAGCAGTGCGACAGGGGGTTGGAACACTGAAGCTTTCTTT. Translated: CASSATGGWNTEAFF.

V gene TRBV6-1 combines with J gene TRBJ1-2, with D uncertain. The CDR3 is 15 residues long. Deletions cut 7 bases from V and 4 bases from J, with 19 bases between. CDR1 is MNHNS and CDR2 is SASEGT in the germline V gene. The CDR3 spells CASNSKGPTAYGYTF. The CDR3 nucleotides read TGTGCCAGCAATTCGAAGGGCCCGACCGCCTATGGCTACACCTTC.

The CDR3 sequence: CATSHVPGDSPQPQHF. CDR3 coding DNA: TGTGCCACCAGCCATGTCCCGGGGGACAGTCCCCAGCCCCAGCATTTT. The chain recombines TRBV15 with TRBJ1-5, with 7 bases lining up with TRBD1. The CDR3 spans 16 residues. V was clipped by 5 bases and J by 7 bases; unmatched bases: 14. CDR1 is LNHNV and CDR2 is YYDKDF in the germline V gene (reference sequence).

The genes are TRBV20-1 and TRBJ2-5; 12 bases are a match to TRBD2. Germline CDR1 and CDR2: DFQATT and SNEGSKA (reference sequence). The CDR3 has 16 amino acids. V trimming: 3 bases; J trimming: 1 base; junction bases outside the gene matches: 6. The CDR3 loop reads CSASFGLAGPQETQYF. Here the CDR3 DNA reads TGCAGTGCTAGCTTCGGACTAGCGGGGCCCCAAGAGACCCAGTACTTC.

Many counts were recorded for this clonotype. This sequence joins TRBV12-3 or TRBV12-4 and TRBJ2-5, with D perhaps matching TRBD2 (6 bases). The V end was cut by 7 bases, the J end by 0 bases, with 12 bases between. The CDR3 is 14 residues long. Here the CDR3 reads CASKLSGYQETQYF. CDR3 DNA: TGTGCCAGCAAACTCAGCGGGTACCAAGAGACCCAGTACTTC.